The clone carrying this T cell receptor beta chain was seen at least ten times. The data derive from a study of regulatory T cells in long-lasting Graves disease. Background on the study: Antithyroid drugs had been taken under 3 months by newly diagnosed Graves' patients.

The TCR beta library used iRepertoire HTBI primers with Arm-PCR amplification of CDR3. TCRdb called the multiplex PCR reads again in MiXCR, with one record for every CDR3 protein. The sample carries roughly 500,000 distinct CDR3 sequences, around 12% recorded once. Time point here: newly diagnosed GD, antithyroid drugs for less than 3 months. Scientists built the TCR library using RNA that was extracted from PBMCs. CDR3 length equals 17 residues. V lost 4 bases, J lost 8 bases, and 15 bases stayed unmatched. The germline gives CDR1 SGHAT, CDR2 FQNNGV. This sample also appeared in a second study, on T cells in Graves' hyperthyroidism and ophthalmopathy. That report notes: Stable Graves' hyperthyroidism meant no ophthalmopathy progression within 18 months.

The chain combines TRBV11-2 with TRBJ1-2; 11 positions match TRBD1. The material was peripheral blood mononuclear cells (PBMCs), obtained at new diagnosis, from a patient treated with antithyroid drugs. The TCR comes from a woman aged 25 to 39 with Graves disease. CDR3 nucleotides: TGTGCCAGCAGCTCCCCTTTGCCGGGGACAGGGGGACTCGGCTACACCTTC. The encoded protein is CASSSPLPGTGGLGYTF.